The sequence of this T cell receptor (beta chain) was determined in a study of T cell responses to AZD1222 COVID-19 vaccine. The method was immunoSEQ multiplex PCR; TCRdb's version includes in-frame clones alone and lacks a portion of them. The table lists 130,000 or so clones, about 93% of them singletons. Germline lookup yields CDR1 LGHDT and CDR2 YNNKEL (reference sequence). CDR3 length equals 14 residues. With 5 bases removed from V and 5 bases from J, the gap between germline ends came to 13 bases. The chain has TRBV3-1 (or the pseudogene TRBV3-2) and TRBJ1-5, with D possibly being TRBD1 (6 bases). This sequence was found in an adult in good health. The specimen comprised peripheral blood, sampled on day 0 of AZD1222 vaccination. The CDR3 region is CASSSVPGDQPQHF. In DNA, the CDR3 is TGTGCCAGCAGCTCGGTCCCAGGGGATCAGCCCCAGCATTTT.